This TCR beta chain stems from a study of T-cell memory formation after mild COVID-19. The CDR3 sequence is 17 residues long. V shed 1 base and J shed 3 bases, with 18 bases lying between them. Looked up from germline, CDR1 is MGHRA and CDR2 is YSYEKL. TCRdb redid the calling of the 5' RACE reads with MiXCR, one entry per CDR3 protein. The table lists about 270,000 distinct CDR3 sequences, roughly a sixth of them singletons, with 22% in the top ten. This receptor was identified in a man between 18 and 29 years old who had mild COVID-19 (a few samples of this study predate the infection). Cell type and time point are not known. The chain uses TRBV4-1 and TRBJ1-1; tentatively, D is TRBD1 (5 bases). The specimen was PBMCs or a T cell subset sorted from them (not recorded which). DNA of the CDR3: TGCGCCAGCAGCCAAGCGCTCTTGAGTGGACACGACACTGAAGCTTTCTTT. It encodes CASSQALLSGHDTEAFF.